This T cell receptor beta chain was obtained from a study of CD8+ T cells in alopecia areata. As for treatment: oral pan-JAK inhibitor, 5-10 mg twice daily. Trimming removed 2 bases from V and 2 bases from J; junction bases left unmatched: 3. The CDR3 extends over 16 amino acids. Germline V gene lookup returns CDR1 SGHRS and CDR2 YFSETQ. After isolation, RNA underwent reverse transcription to generate cDNA as the sequencing template. Clones were sequenced by immunoSEQ multiplex PCR, and TCRdb holds only the in-frame ones, with some missing. The sample carries 150,000 to 200,000 clones, less than 70% recorded once.

Specimen: CD4+ T cells sorted from blood, collected at week 4, from a patient treated with tofacitinib. The sequence derives from a human donor with alopecia areata. This chain connects TRBV5-1 to TRBJ1-6; 8 positions agree with TRBD1. CDR3 nucleotide sequence: TGCGCCAGCAGCTTTGGACAGGGCACCTATAATTCACCCCTCCACTTT. It codes for CASSFGQGTYNSPLHF.